Described below is a single T cell receptor (beta chain) sequence and its context. As yet, its antigen is unknown. This entry is derived from a study of breast tumors, draining lymph nodes, adjacent tissues. Study-level findings and limits: Luminal-like breast cancer showed significantly higher tumor–nontumor repertoire similarity than basal-like. Tumors had less TCR diversity than lymph nodes, more than nontumor tissue. Most tumor T cells seemingly derive from lymph node, then expand in tumor. The lymph node origin of tumor T cells was framed as consistent with a hypothesis, not demonstrated.

This CDR3 contains 18 residues. V gave up 6 bases and J gave up 2 bases, with 23 bases separating them. Germline assignment: CDR1 SEHNR and CDR2 FQNEAQ (reference sequence). Using its own MiXCR run on the multiplex PCR reads, TCRdb lists one record per CDR3 protein. The sample lists over 200,000 distinct CDR3 sequences, less than 35% seen once, with approximately 3.3% in the top ten. Samples came from axillary lymph nodes draining the breast cancer. The TCR originated in a female donor with breast cancer. Some clones in this sample may be carry-over from other donors' samples. V gene TRBV7-9 combines with J gene TRBJ2-1; D tentatively fits TRBD1 or TRBD2 (7 bases each). The specimen sequenced was axillary lymph node tissue. CDR3 amino acids: CASRSSGTDVPTYNEQFF. The CDR3 nucleotides read TGTGCCAGCAGGTCGAGCGGGACAGACGTGCCTACCTACAATGAGCAGTTCTTC.